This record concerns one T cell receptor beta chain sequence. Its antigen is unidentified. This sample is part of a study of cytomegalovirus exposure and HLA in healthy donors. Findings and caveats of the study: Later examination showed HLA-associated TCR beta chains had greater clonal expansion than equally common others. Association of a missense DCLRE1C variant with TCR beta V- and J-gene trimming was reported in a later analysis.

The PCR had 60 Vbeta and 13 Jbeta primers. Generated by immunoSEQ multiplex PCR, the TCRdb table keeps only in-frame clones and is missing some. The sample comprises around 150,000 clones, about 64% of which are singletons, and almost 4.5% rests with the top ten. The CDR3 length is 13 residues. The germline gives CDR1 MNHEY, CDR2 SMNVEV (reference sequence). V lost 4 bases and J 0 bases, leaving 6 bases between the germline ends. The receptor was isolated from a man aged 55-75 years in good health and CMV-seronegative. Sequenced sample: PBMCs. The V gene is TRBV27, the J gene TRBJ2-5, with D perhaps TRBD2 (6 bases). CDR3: CASSWGDQETQYF. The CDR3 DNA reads TGTGCCAGCAGTTGGGGGGACCAAGAGACCCAGTACTTC.